This TCR beta chain was observed in a study of OX40 agonist ivuxolimab in advanced cancers. In the study overall: Among those treated, three patients had partial responses, one with hepatocellular carcinoma and two with cutaneous melanoma.

Study results and caveats: Within 6 weeks, CD4+ and CD8+ blood T cells expanded clonally at 0.1 to 3.0 mg/kg.

Repertoires were generated with immunoSEQ multiplex PCR, while TCRdb's copy carries only in-frame clones and drops some. This table has around 80,000 clones, 87% appearing once. V lost 8 bases, J lost 6 bases, and 17 bases lay in between. The length of the CDR3 is 14 residues. Germline CDR1 MNHNS, CDR2 SASEGT. About this clone: Its specificity is not known.

Blood was sampled at baseline, cycle 4 day 1, and cycle 7 day 1. The chain joins TRBV6-1 to TRBJ1-3; weak D call: TRBD1 (6 bases). This receptor was taken from an adult with an advanced solid tumor such as melanoma, head and neck, liver or kidney cancer. The input for sequencing was CD4+ or CD8+ T cells sorted from blood, taken in a trial of the OX40 agonist ivuxolimab. CDR3 region: CASVLSRGLNTIYF. The CDR3 DNA is TGTGCCAGCGTATTGTCCAGGGGCCTAAACACCATATATTTT.